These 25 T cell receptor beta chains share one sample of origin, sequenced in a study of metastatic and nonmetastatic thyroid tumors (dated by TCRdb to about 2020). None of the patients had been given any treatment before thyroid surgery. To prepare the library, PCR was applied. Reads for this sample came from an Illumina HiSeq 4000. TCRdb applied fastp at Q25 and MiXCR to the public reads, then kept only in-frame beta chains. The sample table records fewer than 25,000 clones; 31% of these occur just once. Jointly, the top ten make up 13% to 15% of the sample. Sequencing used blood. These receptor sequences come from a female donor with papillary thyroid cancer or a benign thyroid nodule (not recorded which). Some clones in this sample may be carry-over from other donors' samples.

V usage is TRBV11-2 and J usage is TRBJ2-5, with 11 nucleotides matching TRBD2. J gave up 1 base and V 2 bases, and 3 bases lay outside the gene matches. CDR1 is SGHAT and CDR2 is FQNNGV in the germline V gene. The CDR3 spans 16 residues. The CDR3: CASSLSLAGGQETQYF. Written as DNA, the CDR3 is TGTGCCAGCAGCTTATCTCTAGCGGGAGGCCAAGAGACCCAGTACTTC.

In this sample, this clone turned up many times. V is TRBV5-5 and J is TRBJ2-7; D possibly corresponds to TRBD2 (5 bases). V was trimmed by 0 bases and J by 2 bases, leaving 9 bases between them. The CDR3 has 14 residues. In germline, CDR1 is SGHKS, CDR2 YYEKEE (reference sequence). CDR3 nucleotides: TGTGCCAGCAGCTTGGCGGGATATACCTACGAGCAGTACTTC. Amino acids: CASSLAGYTYEQYF.

CDR3 nucleotide sequence: TGCGCCAGCAGCCCGGATGGGGGGGTCAATCAGCCCCAGCATTTT. Translation gives CASSPDGGVNQPQHF. The chain carries TRBV4-1 and TRBJ1-5; maybe TRBD1 (5 bases). The V and J ends lost 4 bases and 3 bases respectively, with 13 bases between them. The germline gives CDR1 MGHRA, CDR2 YSYEKL. The CDR3 contains 15 residues.

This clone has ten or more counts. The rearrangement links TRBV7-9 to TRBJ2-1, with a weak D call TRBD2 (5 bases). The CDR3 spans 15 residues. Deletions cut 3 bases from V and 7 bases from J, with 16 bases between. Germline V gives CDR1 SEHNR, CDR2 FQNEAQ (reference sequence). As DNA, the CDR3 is TGTGCCAGCAGCTTTTATCTGGCAGGAGGAAATGAGCAGTTCTTC. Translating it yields CASSFYLAGGNEQFF.

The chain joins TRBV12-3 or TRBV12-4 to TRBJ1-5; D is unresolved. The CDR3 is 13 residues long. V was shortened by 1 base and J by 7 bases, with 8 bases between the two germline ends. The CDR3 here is CASSLGGGQPQHF. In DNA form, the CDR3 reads TGTGCCAGCAGTTTAGGCGGCGGGCAGCCCCAGCATTTT.

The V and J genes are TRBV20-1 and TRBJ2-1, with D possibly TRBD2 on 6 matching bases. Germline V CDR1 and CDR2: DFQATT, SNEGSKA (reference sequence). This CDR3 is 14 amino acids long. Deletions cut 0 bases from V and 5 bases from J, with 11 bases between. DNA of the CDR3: TGCAGTGCTAGAGATGGGCGGGAAAACAATGAGCAGTTCTTC. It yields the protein CSARDGRENNEQFF.

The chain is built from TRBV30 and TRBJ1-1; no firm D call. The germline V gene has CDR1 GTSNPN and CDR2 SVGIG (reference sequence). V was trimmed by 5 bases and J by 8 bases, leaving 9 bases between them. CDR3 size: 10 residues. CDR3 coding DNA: TGTGCCTGGGGGGTTAGGGAAGCTTTCTTT. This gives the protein CAWGVREAFF.

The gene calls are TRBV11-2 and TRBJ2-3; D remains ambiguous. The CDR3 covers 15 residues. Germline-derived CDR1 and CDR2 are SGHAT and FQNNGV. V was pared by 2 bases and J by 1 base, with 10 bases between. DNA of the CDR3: TGTGCCAGCAGCTTAACTCCTGCCGGCACAGATACGCAGTATTTT. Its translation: CASSLTPAGTDTQYF.

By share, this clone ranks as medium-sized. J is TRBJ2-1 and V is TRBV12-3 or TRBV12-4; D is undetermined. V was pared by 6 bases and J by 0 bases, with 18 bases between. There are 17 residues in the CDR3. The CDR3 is CASSPNMQRASYNEQFF. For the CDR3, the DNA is TGTGCCAGCAGCCCTAATATGCAGCGAGCCTCCTACAATGAGCAGTTCTTC.

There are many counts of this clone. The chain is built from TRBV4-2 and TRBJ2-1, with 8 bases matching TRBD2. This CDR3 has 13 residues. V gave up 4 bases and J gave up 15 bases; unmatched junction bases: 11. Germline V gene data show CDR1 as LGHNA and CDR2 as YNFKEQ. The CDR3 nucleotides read TGTGCCAGCAGCCCAGATTACGGGGGGGCGTCGTTCTTC. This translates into CASSPDYGGASFF.

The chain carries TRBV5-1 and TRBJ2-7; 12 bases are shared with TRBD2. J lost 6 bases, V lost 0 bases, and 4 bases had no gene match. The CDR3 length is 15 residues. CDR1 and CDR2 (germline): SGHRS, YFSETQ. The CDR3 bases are TGCGCCAGCAGCTTGGCCCCTAGCGGGAGGGCCGAGCAGTACTTC. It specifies CASSLAPSGRAEQYF. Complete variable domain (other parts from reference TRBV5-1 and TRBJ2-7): KAGVTQTPRYLIKTRGQQVTLSCSPISGHRSVSWYQQTPGQGLQFLFEYFSETQRNKGNFPGRFSGRQFSNSRSEMNVSTLELGDSALYLCASSLAPSGRAEQYFGPGTRLTVT.

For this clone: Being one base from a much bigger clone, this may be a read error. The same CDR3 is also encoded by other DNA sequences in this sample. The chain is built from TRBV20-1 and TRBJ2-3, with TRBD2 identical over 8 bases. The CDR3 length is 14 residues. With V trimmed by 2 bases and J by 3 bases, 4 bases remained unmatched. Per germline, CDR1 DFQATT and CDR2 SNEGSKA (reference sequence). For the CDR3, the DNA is TGCAGTGCTAGATCCCCGGGAGGGACAGATACGCAGTATTTT. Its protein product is CSARSPGGTDTQYF.

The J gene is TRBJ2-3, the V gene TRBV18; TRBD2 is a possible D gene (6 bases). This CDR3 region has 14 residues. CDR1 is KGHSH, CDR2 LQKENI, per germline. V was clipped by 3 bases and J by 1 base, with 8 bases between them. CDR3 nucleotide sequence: TGTGCCAGCTCACCGCGGGACGGCACAGATACGCAGTATTTT. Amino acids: CASSPRDGTDTQYF.

The CDR3 spells CASSQGAGSGANVLTF. The CDR3 DNA sequence: TGTGCCAGCAGCCAGGGGGCGGGCTCTGGGGCCAACGTCCTGACTTTC. This chain connects TRBV3-1 to TRBJ2-6; the D gene is possibly TRBD1 (6 bases). Looked up from germline, CDR1 is LGHDT and CDR2 is YNNKEL (reference sequence). There are 16 residues in the CDR3. Deletions cut 3 bases from V and 0 bases from J, with 9 bases between.

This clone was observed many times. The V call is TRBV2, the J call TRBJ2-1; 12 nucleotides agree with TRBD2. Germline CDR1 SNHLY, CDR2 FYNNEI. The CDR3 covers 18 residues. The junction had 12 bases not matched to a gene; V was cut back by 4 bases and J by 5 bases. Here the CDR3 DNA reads TGTGCCAGCAGTGGGGGGATTTGGACTAGCGGGACCGACAATGAGCAGTTCTTC. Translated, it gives CASSGGIWTSGTDNEQFF.

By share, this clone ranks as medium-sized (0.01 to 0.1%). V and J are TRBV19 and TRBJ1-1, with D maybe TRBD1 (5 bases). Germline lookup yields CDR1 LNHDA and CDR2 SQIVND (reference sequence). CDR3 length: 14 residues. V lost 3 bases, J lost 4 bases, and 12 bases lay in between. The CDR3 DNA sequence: TGTGCCAGTAGTATGACCCTGGGGCGCACTGAAGCTTTCTTT. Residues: CASSMTLGRTEAFF.

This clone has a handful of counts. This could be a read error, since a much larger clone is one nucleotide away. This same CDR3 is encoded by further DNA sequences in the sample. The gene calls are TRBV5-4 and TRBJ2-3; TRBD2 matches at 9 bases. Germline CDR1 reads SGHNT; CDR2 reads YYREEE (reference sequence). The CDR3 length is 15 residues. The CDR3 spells CASSWGLAPTDTQYF. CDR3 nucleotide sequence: TGTGCCAGCAGCTGGGGACTAGCCCCCACAGACACGCAGTATTTT. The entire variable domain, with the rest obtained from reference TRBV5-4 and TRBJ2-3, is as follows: ETGVTQSPTHLIKTRGQQVTLRCSSQSGHNTVSWYQQALGQGPQFIFQYYREEENGRGNFPPRFSGLQFPNYSSELNVNALELDDSALYLCASSWGLAPTDTQYFGPGTRLTVL.

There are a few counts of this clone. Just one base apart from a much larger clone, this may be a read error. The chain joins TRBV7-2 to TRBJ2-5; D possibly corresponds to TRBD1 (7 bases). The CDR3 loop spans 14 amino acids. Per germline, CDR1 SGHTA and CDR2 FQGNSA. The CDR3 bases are TGTGCCAGCAGCGCAGACTCAGGGGGGAAGACCCGGTACTTC. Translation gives CASSADSGGKTRYF. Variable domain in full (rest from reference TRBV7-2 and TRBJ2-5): GAGVSQSPSNKVTEKGKDVELRCDPISGHTALYWYRQSLGQGLEFLIYFQGNSAPDKSGLPSDRFSAERTGGSVSTLTIQRTQQEDSAVYLCASSADSGGKTRYFGPGTRLLVL.

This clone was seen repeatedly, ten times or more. CDR3 sequence (DNA): TGTGCCAGTAGTTGGGGTAGCAATCAGCCCCAGCATTTT. Translation: CASSWGSNQPQHF. The V gene is TRBV19, the J gene TRBJ1-5, with D hard to call. Germline V lookup: CDR1 LNHDA, CDR2 SQIVND (reference sequence). The CDR3 consists of 13 residues. V lost 5 bases, J lost 0 bases, and 5 bases lay in between.

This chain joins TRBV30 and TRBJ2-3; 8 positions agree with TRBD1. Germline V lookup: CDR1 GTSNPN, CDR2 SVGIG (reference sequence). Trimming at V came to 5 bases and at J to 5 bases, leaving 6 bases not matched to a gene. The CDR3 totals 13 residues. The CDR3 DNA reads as TGTGCCTGGTTGGGACAGGAAGGAGATACGCAGTATTTT. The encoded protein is CAWLGQEGDTQYF.

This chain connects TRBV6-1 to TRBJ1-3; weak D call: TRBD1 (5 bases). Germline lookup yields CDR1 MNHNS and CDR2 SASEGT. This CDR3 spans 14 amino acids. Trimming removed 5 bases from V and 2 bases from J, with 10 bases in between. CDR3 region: CASSPGRAGNTIYF. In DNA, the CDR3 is TGTGCCAGCAGTCCGGGCAGGGCTGGAAACACCATATATTTT.

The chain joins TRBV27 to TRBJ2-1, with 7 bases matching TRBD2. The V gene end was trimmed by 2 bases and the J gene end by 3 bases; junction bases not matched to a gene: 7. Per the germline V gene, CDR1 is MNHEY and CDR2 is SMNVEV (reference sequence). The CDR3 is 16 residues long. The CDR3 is CASSLRAGVFYNEQFF. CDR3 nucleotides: TGTGCCAGCAGTTTAAGGGCGGGAGTATTCTACAATGAGCAGTTCTTC.

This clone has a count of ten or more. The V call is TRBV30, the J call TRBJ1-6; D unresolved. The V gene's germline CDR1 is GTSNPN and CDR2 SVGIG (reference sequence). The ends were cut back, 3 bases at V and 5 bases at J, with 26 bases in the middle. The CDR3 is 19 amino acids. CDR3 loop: CAWRRRADGAYSNNSPLHF. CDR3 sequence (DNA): TGTGCCTGGAGAAGGCGGGCTGACGGAGCCTACTCTAATAATTCACCCCTCCACTTT.

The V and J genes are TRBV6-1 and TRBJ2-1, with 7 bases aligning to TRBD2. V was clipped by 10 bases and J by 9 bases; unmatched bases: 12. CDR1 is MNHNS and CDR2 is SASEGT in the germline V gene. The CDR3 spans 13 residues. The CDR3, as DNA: TGTGCCACCGGGACTACAGCTGCGGGTGAGCAGTTCTTC. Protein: CATGTTAAGEQFF.

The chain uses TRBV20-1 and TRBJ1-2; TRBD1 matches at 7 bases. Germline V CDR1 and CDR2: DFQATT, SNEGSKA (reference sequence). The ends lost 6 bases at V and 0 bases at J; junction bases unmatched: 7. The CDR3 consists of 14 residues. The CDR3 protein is CSASGDRSNYGYTF. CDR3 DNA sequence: TGCAGTGCAAGCGGGGACAGATCTAACTATGGCTACACCTTC.